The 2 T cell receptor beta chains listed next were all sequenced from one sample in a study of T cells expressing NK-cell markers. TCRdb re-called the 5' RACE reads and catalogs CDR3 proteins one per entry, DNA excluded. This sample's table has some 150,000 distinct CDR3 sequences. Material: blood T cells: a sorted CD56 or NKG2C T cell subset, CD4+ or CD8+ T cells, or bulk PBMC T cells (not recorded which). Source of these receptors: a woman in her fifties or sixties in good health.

The CDR3 is CASSPRPGVGANVLTF. This chain uses TRBV18 with TRBJ2-6; TCRdb calls TRBD1, which cannot be checked without DNA. This CDR3 has 16 residues. Germline CDR1 KGHSH, CDR2 LQKENI.

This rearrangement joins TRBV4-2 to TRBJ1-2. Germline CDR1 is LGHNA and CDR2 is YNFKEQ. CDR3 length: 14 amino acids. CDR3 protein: CASNTNRANYGYTF.